The next 14 T cell receptor beta chains were all read from a single sample in a study of blood T cell repertoires in COVID-19. Generated by immunoSEQ multiplex PCR, the TCRdb table keeps only in-frame clones and is missing some. Of 200,000 to 250,000 clones detected, almost 90% appear once; the ten largest clones hold around 1.5%. Sequencing was performed on peripheral blood. These receptor sequences come from a man younger than 35 with active or convalescent COVID-19.

This chain connects TRBV3-1 (or the pseudogene TRBV3-2) to TRBJ2-1; possible D gene TRBD2, 6 bases. The V gene's germline CDR1 is LGHDT and CDR2 YNNKEL (reference sequence). Trimming cost V 4 bases and J 5 bases, with 15 bases left between them. The CDR3 totals 15 residues. For the CDR3, the DNA is TGTGCCAGCAGCCCTACCCTTTGGGGGGACAATGAGCAGTTCTTC. Encoded protein: CASSPTLWGDNEQFF.

The chain joins TRBV7-8 to TRBJ2-6; TRBD2 agrees at 11 bases. The CDR3 sequence is 20 residues long. Germline CDR1 is SGHVS and CDR2 is FQNEAQ. V lost 5 bases and J lost 1; bases outside the gene matches: 13. In DNA, the CDR3 is TGTGCCAGCAGCCAAGCCCGTATAGCGGGAGGGCCGTCTGGGGCCAACGTCCTGACTTTC. Its translation: CASSQARIAGGPSGANVLTF.

The chain combines TRBV24-1 with TRBJ2-2; D not resolved. The germline V and J ends were trimmed by 3 bases and 4 bases, with 11 bases remaining between them. The CDR3 has 15 amino acids. Germline values: CDR1 KGHDR, CDR2 SFDVKD. The CDR3 nucleotides read TGTGCCACCAGTGATCCTGAAGACTTCACCGGGGAGCTGTTTTTT. This encodes CATSDPEDFTGELFF.

The CDR3 coding sequence is TGCGCCAGCAGAAAAGATCCGGGAGGGGGCACCGGGGAGCTGTTTTTT. Its protein product is CASRKDPGGGTGELFF. The rearrangement joins TRBV4-1 to TRBJ2-2; 8 bases line up with TRBD2. Per germline, CDR1 MGHRA and CDR2 YSYEKL. The ends lost 6 bases at V and 4 bases at J; junction bases unmatched: 10. CDR3 length equals 16 residues.

The J gene is TRBJ2-7, the V gene TRBV20-1; the D gene is possibly TRBD1 (6 bases). Trimming removed 3 bases from V and 2 bases from J, with 14 bases in between. Germline V CDR1 and CDR2: DFQATT, SNEGSKA (reference sequence). The CDR3 runs 14 residues. CDR3 bases: TGCAGTGCTAGTCGCCGGGACATAGCCTACGAGCAGTACTTC. Amino acid sequence: CSASRRDIAYEQYF.

This clone appeared a single time. The V and J genes are TRBV3-1 (or the pseudogene TRBV3-2) and TRBJ2-5; TRBD1 is a possible D gene (5 bases). The germline V gene has CDR1 LGHDT and CDR2 YNNKEL (reference sequence). CDR3 length: 15 amino acids. The V gene lost 0 bases and the J gene lost 3 bases, with 11 bases spanning the gap. The CDR3 protein is CASSQDPGREETQYF. The CDR3 DNA reads TGTGCCAGCAGCCAAGATCCTGGCAGGGAAGAGACCCAGTACTTC.

The chain links TRBV18 to TRBJ1-5, with 9 positions matching TRBD1. The V segment lost 3 bases and the J segment 9 bases; nucleotides outside the gene matches: 6. Germline CDR1 and CDR2: KGHSH and LQKENI. This CDR3 spans 14 amino acids. The CDR3 DNA reads as TGTGCCAGCTCACCCCCAGGGACAGGGCGGCCCCAGCATTTT. Protein sequence: CASSPPGTGRPQHF.

The chain links TRBV3-1 (or the pseudogene TRBV3-2) to TRBJ2-5; TRBD2 aligns across 8 bases. Germline-derived CDR1 and CDR2 are LGHDT and YNNKEL (reference sequence). V shed 4 bases, J shed 5 bases, and the junction held 3 bases outside the gene matches. The CDR3 runs to 13 residues. CDR3 protein: CASSRLAGETQYF. The CDR3 nucleotides are TGTGCCAGCAGCCGGCTAGCGGGCGAGACCCAGTACTTC.

This clone was observed once. The genes are TRBV11-2 and TRBJ2-7; 12 positions match TRBD2. This CDR3 contains 16 residues. The V gene's germline CDR1 is SGHAT and CDR2 FQNNGV. J lost 3 bases, V lost 6 bases, and 9 bases had no gene match. For the CDR3, the DNA is TGTGCCAGCAGTCCCCCTGGGACTAGCGGGTTCTACGAGCAGTACTTC. Translating gives CASSPPGTSGFYEQYF.

The chain links TRBV6-5 to TRBJ2-7; D is possibly TRBD2 (6 bases). CDR3 length: 13 amino acids. Trimming left V 5 bases short and J 6 bases short, with 14 bases between. In germline, CDR1 is MNHEY, CDR2 SVGAGI. The CDR3: CASSRAAGTEQYF. The DNA for the CDR3 is TGTGCCAGCAGTAGGGCGGCGGGAACCGAGCAGTACTTC.

This rearrangement joins TRBV24-1 to TRBJ2-3, with D possibly matching TRBD2 (5 bases). CDR3 length equals 16 residues. Germline-derived CDR1 and CDR2 are KGHDR and SFDVKD. Between the trimmed V and J ends, which lost 1 base and 2 bases, there was a span of 12 bases. The CDR3 DNA is TGTGCCACCAGTGATTTTGGAGCGGAGAACACAGATACGCAGTATTTT. Translation: CATSDFGAENTDTQYF.

The chain recombines TRBV24-1 with TRBJ2-1; D perhaps matches TRBD2 (6 bases). Trimming removed 1 base at V and 7 bases at J, with 16 bases between. Germline values: CDR1 KGHDR, CDR2 SFDVKD. The CDR3 consists of 16 residues. The CDR3 loop reads CATSDFGGEQPNEQFF. The CDR3 DNA sequence: TGTGCCACCAGTGATTTTGGCGGGGAGCAACCGAATGAGCAGTTCTTC.

The chain links TRBV18 to TRBJ2-3; TRBD2 matches 12 bases. Germline V gene data show CDR1 as KGHSH and CDR2 as LQKENI. The CDR3 is 16 amino acids. V trimming: 3 bases; J trimming: 4 bases; junction bases outside the gene matches: 5. This CDR3 reads CASSPLAGGNSDTQYF. CDR3 bases: TGTGCCAGCTCACCTCTAGCGGGAGGGAACTCAGATACGCAGTATTTT.

The rearrangement joins TRBV6-5 to TRBJ2-1; 13 bases agree with TRBD2. V lost 8 bases and J lost 15; bases outside the gene matches: 7. The CDR3 spans 12 residues. The V gene's germline CDR1 is MNHEY and CDR2 SVGAGI. The CDR3 loop is CASPGLAGLWFF. The CDR3 DNA reads as TGTGCCAGCCCGGGACTAGCGGGATTATGGTTCTTC.